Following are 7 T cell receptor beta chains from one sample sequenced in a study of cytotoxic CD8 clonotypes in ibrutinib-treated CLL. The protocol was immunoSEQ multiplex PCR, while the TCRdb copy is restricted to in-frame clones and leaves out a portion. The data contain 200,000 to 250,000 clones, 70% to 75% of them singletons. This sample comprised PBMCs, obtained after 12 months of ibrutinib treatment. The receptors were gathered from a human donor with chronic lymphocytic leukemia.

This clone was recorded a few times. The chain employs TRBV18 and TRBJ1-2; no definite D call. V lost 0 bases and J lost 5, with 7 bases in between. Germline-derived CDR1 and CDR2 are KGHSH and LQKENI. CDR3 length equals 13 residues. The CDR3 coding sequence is TGTGCCAGCTCACCACCTCAAGGTTATGGCTACACCTTC. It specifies CASSPPQGYGYTF. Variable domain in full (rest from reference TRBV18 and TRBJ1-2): NAGVMQNPRHLVRRRGQEARLRCSPMKGHSHVYWYRQLPEEGLKFMVYLQKENIIDESGMPKERFSAEFPKEGPSILRIQQVVRGDSAAYFCASSPPQGYGYTFGSGTRLTVV.

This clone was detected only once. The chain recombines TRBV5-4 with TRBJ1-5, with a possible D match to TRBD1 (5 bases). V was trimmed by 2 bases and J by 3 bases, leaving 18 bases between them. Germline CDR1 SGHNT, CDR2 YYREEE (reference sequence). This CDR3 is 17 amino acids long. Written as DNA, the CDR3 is TGTGCCAGCAGCTTAACCTCGGGGGGTCGGAACAATCAGCCCCAGCATTTT. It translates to CASSLTSGGRNNQPQHF.

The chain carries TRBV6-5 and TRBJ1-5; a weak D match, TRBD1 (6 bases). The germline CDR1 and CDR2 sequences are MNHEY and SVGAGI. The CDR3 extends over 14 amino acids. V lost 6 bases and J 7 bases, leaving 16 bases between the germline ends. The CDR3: CASRPQGKEQPQHF. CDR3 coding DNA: TGTGCCAGCAGGCCACAGGGAAAAGAACAGCCCCAGCATTTT.

The CDR3 DNA follows: TGTGCCAGCAGCCTTCAGGGGTACGGAAACACCATATATTTT. Its protein product is CASSLQGYGNTIYF. V and J are TRBV14 and TRBJ1-3; tentative D call: TRBD1 (6 bases). The CDR3 runs to 14 residues. Per the germline V gene, CDR1 is SGHDN and CDR2 is FVKESK. V shed 4 bases and J shed 4 bases, with 11 bases lying between them.

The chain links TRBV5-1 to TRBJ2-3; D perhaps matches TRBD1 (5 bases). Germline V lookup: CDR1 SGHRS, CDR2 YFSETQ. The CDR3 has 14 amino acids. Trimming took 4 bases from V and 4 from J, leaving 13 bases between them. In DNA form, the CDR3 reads TGCGCCAGCAGCCCAACAGGATCGTCAGATACGCAGTATTTT. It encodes CASSPTGSSDTQYF.

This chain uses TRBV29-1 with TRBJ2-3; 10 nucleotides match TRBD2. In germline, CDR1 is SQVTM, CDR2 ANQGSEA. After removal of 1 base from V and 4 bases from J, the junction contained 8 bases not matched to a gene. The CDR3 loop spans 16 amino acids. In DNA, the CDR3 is TGCAGCGTTGAAGCGCCACTAGCGGGGATACCAGATACGCAGTATTTT. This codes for CSVEAPLAGIPDTQYF.

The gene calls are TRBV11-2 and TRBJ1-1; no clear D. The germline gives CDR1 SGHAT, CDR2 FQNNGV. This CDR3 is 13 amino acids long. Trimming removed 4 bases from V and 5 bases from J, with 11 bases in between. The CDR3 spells CASSWGGGTEAFF. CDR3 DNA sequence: TGTGCCAGCAGCTGGGGTGGAGGGACTGAAGCTTTCTTT.